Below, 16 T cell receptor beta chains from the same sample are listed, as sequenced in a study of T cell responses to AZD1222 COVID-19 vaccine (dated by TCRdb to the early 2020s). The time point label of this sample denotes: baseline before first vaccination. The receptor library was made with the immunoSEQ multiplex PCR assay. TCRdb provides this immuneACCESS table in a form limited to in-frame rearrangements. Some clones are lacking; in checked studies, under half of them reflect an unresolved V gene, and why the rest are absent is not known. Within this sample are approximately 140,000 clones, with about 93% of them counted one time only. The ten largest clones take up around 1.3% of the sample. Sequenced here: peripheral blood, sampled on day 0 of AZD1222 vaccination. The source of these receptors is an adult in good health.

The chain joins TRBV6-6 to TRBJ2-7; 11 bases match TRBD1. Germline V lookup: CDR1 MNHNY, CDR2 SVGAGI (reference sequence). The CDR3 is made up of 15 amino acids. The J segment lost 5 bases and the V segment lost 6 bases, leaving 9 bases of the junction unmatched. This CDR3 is CASRNPGQGVHEQYV. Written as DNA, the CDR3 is TGTGCCAGCAGGAACCCGGGACAGGGGGTCCACGAGCAGTACGTC.

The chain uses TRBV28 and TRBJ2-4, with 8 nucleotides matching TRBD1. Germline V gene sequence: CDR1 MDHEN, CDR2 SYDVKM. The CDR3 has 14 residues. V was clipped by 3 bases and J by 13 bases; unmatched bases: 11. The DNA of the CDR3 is TGTGCCAGCAGTTTTAGAATGACAGGGGTTATCCAGTACTTC. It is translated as CASSFRMTGVIQYF.

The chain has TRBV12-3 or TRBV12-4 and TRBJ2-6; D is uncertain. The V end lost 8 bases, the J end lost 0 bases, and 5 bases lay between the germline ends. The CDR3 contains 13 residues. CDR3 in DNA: TGTGCCAGCCGGAACTCTGGGGCCAACGTCCTGACTTTC. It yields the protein CASRNSGANVLTF.

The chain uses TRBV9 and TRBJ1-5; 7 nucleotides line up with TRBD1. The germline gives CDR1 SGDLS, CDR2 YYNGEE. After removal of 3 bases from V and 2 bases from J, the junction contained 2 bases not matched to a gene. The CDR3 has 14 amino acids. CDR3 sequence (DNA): TGTGCCAGCAGCGCAACAGGGGGCAATCAGCCCCAGCATTTT. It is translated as CASSATGGNQPQHF.

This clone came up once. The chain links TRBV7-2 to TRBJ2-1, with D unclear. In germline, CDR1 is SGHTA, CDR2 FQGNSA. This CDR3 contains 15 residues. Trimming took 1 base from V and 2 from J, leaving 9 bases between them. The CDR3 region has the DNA TGTGCCAGCAGCTTAGTGAGGCAAACCTACAATGAGCAGTTCTTC. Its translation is CASSLVRQTYNEQFF.

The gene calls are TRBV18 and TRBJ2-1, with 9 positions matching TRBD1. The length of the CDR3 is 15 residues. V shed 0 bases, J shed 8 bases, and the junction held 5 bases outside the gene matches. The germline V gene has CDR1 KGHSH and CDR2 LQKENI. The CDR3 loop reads CASSPPTDRGYEQFF. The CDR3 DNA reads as TGTGCCAGCTCACCACCAACGGACAGGGGCTATGAGCAGTTCTTC.

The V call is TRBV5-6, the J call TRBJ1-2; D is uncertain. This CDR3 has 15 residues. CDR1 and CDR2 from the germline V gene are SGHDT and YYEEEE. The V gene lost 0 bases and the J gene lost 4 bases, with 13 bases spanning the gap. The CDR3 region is CASSLDRPTIYGYTF. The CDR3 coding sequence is TGTGCCAGCAGCTTGGATCGGCCGACCATCTATGGCTACACCTTC.

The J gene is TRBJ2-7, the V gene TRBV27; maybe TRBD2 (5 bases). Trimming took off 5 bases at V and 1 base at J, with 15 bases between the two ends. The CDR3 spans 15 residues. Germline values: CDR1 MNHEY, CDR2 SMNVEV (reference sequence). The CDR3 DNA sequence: TGTGCCAGCAGTCCCACGCGGGCATATTCCTACGAGCAGTACGTC. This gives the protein CASSPTRAYSYEQYV.

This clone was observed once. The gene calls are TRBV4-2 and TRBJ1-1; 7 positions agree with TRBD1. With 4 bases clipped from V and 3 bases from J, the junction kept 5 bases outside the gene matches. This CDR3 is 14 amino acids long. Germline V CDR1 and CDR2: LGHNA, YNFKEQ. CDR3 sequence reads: CASSRGQRDTEAFF. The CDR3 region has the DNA TGTGCCAGCAGCCGGGGACAGAGGGACACTGAAGCTTTCTTT.

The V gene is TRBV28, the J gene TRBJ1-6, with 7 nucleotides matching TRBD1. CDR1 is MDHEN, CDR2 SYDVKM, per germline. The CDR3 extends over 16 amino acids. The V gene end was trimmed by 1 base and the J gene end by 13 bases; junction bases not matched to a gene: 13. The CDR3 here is CASSLFLGTDPGPLHF. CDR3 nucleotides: TGTGCCAGCAGTTTATTCCTGGGGACAGATCCGGGGCCCCTCCACTTT. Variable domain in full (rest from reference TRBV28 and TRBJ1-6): DVKVTQSSRYLVKRTGEKVFLECVQDMDHENMFWYRQDPGLGLRLIYFSYDVKMKEKGDIPEGYSVSREKKERFSLILESASTNQTSMYLCASSLFLGTDPGPLHFGNGTRLTVT.

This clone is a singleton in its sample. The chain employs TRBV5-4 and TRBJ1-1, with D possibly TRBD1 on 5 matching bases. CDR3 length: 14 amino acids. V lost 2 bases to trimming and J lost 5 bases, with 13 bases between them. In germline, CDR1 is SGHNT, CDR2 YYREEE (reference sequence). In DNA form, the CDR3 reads TGTGCCAGCAGCTTCTTTGGGGGGGGGACTGAAGCTTTCTTT. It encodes CASSFFGGGTEAFF.

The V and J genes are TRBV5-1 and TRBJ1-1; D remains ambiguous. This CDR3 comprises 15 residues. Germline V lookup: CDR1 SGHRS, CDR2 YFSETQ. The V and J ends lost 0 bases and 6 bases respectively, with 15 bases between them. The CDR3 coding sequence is TGCGCCAGCAGCTTGGCCAGACGGGGTGCGTCTGAAGCTTTCTTT. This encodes CASSLARRGASEAFF. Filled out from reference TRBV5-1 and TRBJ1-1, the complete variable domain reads KAGVTQTPRYLIKTRGQQVTLSCSPISGHRSVSWYQQTPGQGLQFLFEYFSETQRNKGNFPGRFSGRQFSNSRSEMNVSTLELGDSALYLCASSLARRGASEAFFGQGTRLTVV.

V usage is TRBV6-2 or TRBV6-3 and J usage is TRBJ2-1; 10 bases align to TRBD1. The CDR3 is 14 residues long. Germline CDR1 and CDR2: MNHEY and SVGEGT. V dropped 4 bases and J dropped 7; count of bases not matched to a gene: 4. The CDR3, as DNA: TGTGCCAGCAGTTTGTGGACAGGGGGTAATGAGCAGTTCTTC. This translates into CASSLWTGGNEQFF.

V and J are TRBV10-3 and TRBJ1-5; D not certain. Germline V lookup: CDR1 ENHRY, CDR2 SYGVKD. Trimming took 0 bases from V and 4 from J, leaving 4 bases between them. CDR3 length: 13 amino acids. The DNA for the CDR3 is TGTGCCATCAGTGAGTCGGTGAATCAGCCCCAGCATTTT. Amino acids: CAISESVNQPQHF.

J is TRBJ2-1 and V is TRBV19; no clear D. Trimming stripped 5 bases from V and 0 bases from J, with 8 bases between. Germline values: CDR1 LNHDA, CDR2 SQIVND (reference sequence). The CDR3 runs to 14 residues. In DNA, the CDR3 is TGTGCCAGTAGTCGCTTAAGCTCCTACAATGAGCAGTTCTTC. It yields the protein CASSRLSSYNEQFF.

The CDR3 coding sequence is TGTGCCAGTAGTATAAGTCTACAGGGGGCCGGTGAGACCCAGTACTTC. Its protein product is CASSISLQGAGETQYF. The chain is built from TRBV19 and TRBJ2-5; 9 nucleotides agree with TRBD1. The V segment lost 2 bases and the J segment 5 bases; nucleotides outside the gene matches: 9. The germline V gene has CDR1 LNHDA and CDR2 SQIVND (reference sequence). This CDR3 comprises 16 residues. The full variable domain, with the rest looked up from reference TRBV19 and TRBJ2-5, is DGGITQSPKYLFRKEGQNVTLSCEQNLNHDAMYWYRQDPGQGLRLIYYSQIVNDFQKGDIAEGYSVSREKKESFPLTVTSAQKNPTAFYLCASSISLQGAGETQYFGPGTRLLVL.